This is a list of T cell receptor beta chains from one sample in a study of radiotherapy plus CTLA-4 blockade in lung cancer. Clones were read by immunoSEQ multiplex PCR, and TCRdb kept only the in-frame ones, dropping some. This table holds approximately 80,000 clones, under 80% found once. The sequencing used peripheral blood, collected from a patient treated with radiotherapy plus ipilimumab. The receptors shown here come from a human donor with non-small cell lung cancer whose response to radiotherapy plus ipilimumab could not be evaluated. Some clones in this sample may be carry-over from other donors' samples. Both conserved end residues are part of each CDR3. A D gene is named only where the DNA matches it firmly. Rows may omit the clone size; those that give it use once, few, many or a size class.

TRBV7-8	TRBJ2-1	NA	NA	TGTGCCAGCACCGAAACAGGTACCATCTACAATGAGCAGTTCTTC	CASTETGTIYNEQFF
TRBV6-4	TRBJ1-1	TRBD1	once	TGTGCCAGCAGTGACCCCCGCCGACAGGGGCGGAACACTGAAGCTTTCTTT	CASSDPRRQGRNTEAFF
TRBV6-5	TRBJ1-1	NA	NA	TGTGCCAGCAGTAACCGGGGCACTGAAGCTTTCTTT	CASSNRGTEAFF
TRBV11-3	TRBJ2-2	NA	NA	TGTGCCAGCAGCACGACAGTCACCGGGGAGCTGTTTTTT	CASSTTVTGELFF
TRBV28	TRBJ1-1	NA	NA	TGTGCCAGCAGCCTGGCGGCCCCGCGGAACACTGAAGCTTTCTTT	CASSLAAPRNTEAFF
TRBV10-3	TRBJ2-5	NA	NA	TGTGCCATCAGCTATGACAGCCAAGAGACCCAGTACTTC	CAISYDSQETQYF
TRBV11-3	TRBJ2-3	TRBD2	NA	TGTGCCAGCAGCTTTCTCGCCGGGACTAGCGGTGGGGATACGCAGTATTTT	CASSFLAGTSGGDTQYF
TRBV4-1	TRBJ2-1	NA	NA	TGCGCCAGCAGCCAAGCAGGTAGGAATGAGCAGTTCTTC	CASSQAGRNEQFF
TRBV2	TRBJ2-7	NA	few	TGTGCCAGCAGTCCTCCCAGAACCTACGAGCAGTACTTC	CASSPPRTYEQYF
TRBV5-5	TRBJ1-2	NA	NA	TGTGCCAGCAGCTTGTGGACTGACTATGGCTACACCTTC	CASSLWTDYGYTF
TRBV18	TRBJ1-4	NA	once	TGTGCCAGCTCACCACAAGGCGTCGGGGAAAAACTGTTTTTT	CASSPQGVGEKLFF
TRBV7-2	TRBJ1-2	NA	NA	TGTGCCAGCAGCGAGGGGGGGGAGAGGGAATCCGTTCCCTACTATGGCTACACCTTC	CASSEGGERESVPYYGYTF
TRBV4-3	TRBJ1-1	TRBD1	NA	TGCGCCAGCAGCCAGGGGACAGGGCTGAACACTGAAGCTTTCTTT	CASSQGTGLNTEAFF
TRBV4-3	TRBJ1-1	NA	few	TGCGCCAGCAGCCAAGTTCGGAGCACTGAAGCTTTCTTT	CASSQVRSTEAFF
TRBV6-1	TRBJ2-2	NA	NA	TGTGCCAGCAGCAGGAGACAGCTTAACACCGGGGAGCTGTTTTTT	CASSRRQLNTGELFF
TRBV6-1	TRBJ2-7	NA	NA	TGTGCCAGCAGTGAAGGGTCGGGGTCCACCTACGAGCAGTACTTC	CASSEGSGSTYEQYF
TRBV5-5	TRBJ1-2	TRBD1	NA	TGTGCCAGCAGCTTGTCGCTAGGGACAGGATATGGCTACACCTTC	CASSLSLGTGYGYTF
TRBV19	TRBJ1-3	NA	few	TGTGCCAGTAGCGAAGGACAGCGACGAGGAAACACCATATATTTT	CASSEGQRRGNTIYF
TRBV19	TRBJ1-2	NA	NA	TGTGCCAGTAGTACCGGACAGTCGTACACCTTC	CASSTGQSYTF
TRBV5-8	TRBJ1-3	NA	few	TGTGCCAGCAGCTTGTACAGCTCTGGAAACACCATATATTTT	CASSLYSSGNTIYF
TRBV18	TRBJ2-1	NA	once	TGTGCCAGCTCACCCCGGGGTGACAATGAGCAGTTCTTC	CASSPRGDNEQFF